This record looks at one TCR beta chain sequence and its context. The antigen it binds to is not known. The input lacks base qualities; no much larger clone sits a single base away. Total RNA was extracted from unfractionated whole blood that had been collected in Tempus Blood RNA tubes. As TCR sequencing controls, about five healthy volunteers were used, with blood taken at day 0, 2 weeks and 6 weeks. The protocol used for the library was 5' RACE. TCRdb lists the instrument as Illumina MiSeq. During library preparation, unique molecular identifiers were attached to individual cDNA molecules so that TCRs could be counted in a quantitative, reproducible way. On the authors' methods: Samples had a median of about 96,000 TCRs, with a range from about 23,224 to 750,000. V, J and CDR3 annotation of the TCR reads was carried out using the Decombinator software suite. Every sample was subsampled to the same number of TCRs (28,000) for the PS versus PT1 abundance plots. Expanded TCRs were defined as absent before sensitization and observed at least eight times at the 2-week time point. TCRdb passed the public sequencing reads through fastp at Q25 and MiXCR, retaining productive beta sequences. Rows with a matching CDR3 protein are joined into one entry that keeps the most common DNA and genes. The authors' filters were not applied to this entry. For this sample there are approximately 150,000 distinct CDR3 sequences; about 4% appear just once. The ten largest account for under 1.5% of the sample.

The data stem from a study of human T cells and chemical hapten exposure (dated by TCRdb to about 2021). At the level of the whole study: Libraries were pooled for sequencing, and variation in per-sample TCR yields was attributed mainly to small differences in library volumes within the pool. This study followed changes in the peripheral blood TCR repertoire in vivo during primary and secondary sensitization of alopecia patients to the hapten diphenylcyclopropenone (DPC). Each blood RNA sample was used to sequence both TCR alpha and TCR beta chains. What the study reported, not specific to this receptor: DPC sensitization did not change how many TCRs were above 1 in 1000 frequency, and no evidence was found of alterations in global repertoire structure. Repeated subsampling changed both the strength of the expansion versus patch-test correlation and the threshold at which the correlation became significant.

From its cysteine to its phenylalanine, the CDR3 spans 14 amino acids. Of the read, only the CDR3 DNA is kept; its 42 bases are in frame from base 1. Relative to germline, V is 6 bases shorter and J is 1 base shorter, with 13 bases between their ends. The source is a female donor in good health. The chain links TRBV12-3 or TRBV12-4 with TRBJ2-7; no D gene can be assigned with confidence. CDR3 loop: CASSPGLSSYEQYF. In nucleotide form, the sequence is TGTGCCAGCAGCCCCGGGCTGTCGTCCTACGAGCAGTACTTC.